Below, one T cell receptor beta chain is given with its context. This clone's antigen is unknown. No base quality information exists; no much larger clone differs at one position. TCRbeta CDR3 regions were profiled with the immunoSEQ Assay using bias-controlled multiplex PCR amplification of genomic DNA. The authors processed their data as follows. The absolute abundance of each unique TCRbeta CDR3 region was quantified after sequences were collapsed and filtered. Differential abundance was tested with two models: a binomial (Fisher-equivalent) model and a beta-binomial model that adds time-dependent variance fitted from healthy donors. Clones with fewer than 5 combined templates were removed, and differential abundance was called for clones with a Benjamini-Hochberg FDR below 0.01. Beta-binomial variance was modeled as a function of total template count across the two samples using the form v = (b*log(k)+a)^2. Sourced from immuneACCESS, this table was stored by TCRdb with only in-frame sequences that have V and J called. A share of the clones is absent; for the studies checked, an unresolved V gene accounts for under half, and the remainder has no known explanation. V, J and clone size reflect that table, while D and trimming were determined from the DNA. In this sample the table shows roughly 86,000 clones, approximately 84% of which occur a single time. The ten most abundant clones make up 3.5% to 5% of the sample.

During the collection period, no immune events, such as infections, were documented for the healthy donors. Time-dependent variance in a beta-binomial model of T-cell clone differential abundance was calibrated using healthy-donor blood repertoires as a training cohort. There were roughly 10 healthy donors in the training cohort, of whom 3 were female and 7 were male. The donors were between roughly 25 and 70 years old, with an average age of around 42 years. Whole blood from each healthy donor was obtained from a commercial supplier and was collected at three time points roughly 13 days apart. For immunosequencing, genomic DNA was extracted from unsorted whole blood. The sample comes from a study of identifying expanded T cells in peripheral blood (dated by TCRdb to between 2018 and 2021). Looking at the study overall: Separate aliquots of the same genomic DNA pool were sequenced to produce technical replicates, and four replicates were compared in pairs.

V is reduced by 3 bases and J by 4 bases, leaving a spacing of 30 bases between them. Measured from the cysteine to the phenylalanine, the CDR3 is 20 residues long. The kept DNA is CDR3 alone, 60 bases in frame from the first base. The germline V gene (reference sequence) gives CDR1 as LNHDA and CDR2 as SQIVND. Paper-wide results and their limitations: For all healthy donors, the variance in clone template counts between two-week samples rose significantly as total template count increased. The authors expected that biological variance in healthy repertoires might rise further over much longer intervals, such as months to years. The beta-binomial model significantly reduced the number of clones called differentially abundant and the false-positive rate across all healthy-donor time intervals. The binomial model flagged 0.9 to 1.5 differentially abundant clones between technical replicates but 15 to 17 over approximately 2 weeks and 19 to 20 over approximately 4 weeks.

Sequences were obtained from blood. The TCR comes from a person aged 18-69 years in good health. The V and J genes are TRBV19 and TRBJ1-1, and perhaps TRBD1 as D gene, on 6 matching bases. The CDR3 protein sequence reads: CASSIPRGGARWSGGTEAFF. The nucleotides read TGTGCCAGTAGTATCCCCCGCGGGGGCGCGCGCTGGTCCGGGGGCACTGAAGCTTTCTTT.